The source of this T cell receptor (beta chain) is a study of T cell responses to AZD1222 COVID-19 vaccine. Study findings and constraints: Dominant CD4 TCR responses targeted spike regions 160-218 and 743-854. Clonal diversity may have been underestimated, and the donors were mostly white British, with more females than males. Repertoire sampling occurred only after the peak T cell response.

The assay was immunoSEQ multiplex PCR, and TCRdb's table has in-frame clones only and misses some. The sample has roughly 190,000 clones, 85% to 95% seen once. Of note for this clone: Antigen unknown.

This TCR was sampled from an adult in good health. Sequences were derived from peripheral blood, sampled on day 0 of AZD1222 vaccination.

CDR3 DNA sequence: TGTGCCAGCAGCGTACTCGGGGAGACTGAAGCTTTCTTT. Residues: CASSVLGETEAFF. The V call is TRBV9, the J call TRBJ1-1; D not certain. Germline CDR1 SGDLS, CDR2 YYNGEE. V was trimmed by 1 base and J by 5 bases, leaving 9 bases between them. This CDR3 region has 13 residues.